The sequence of this T cell receptor beta chain was determined in a study of blood T cell repertoires in COVID-19. In the study overall: T cells, B-cell-depleted T cells, or PBMCs provided the cDNA or gDNA that served as material.

The data were produced by immunoSEQ multiplex PCR, yet TCRdb's version contains in-frame clones alone and is incomplete. The data show 110,000 or so clones, with about three quarters seen just once and just under 20% held by the top ten. The CDR3 totals 13 residues. J was trimmed by 7 bases and V by 6 bases; bases with no gene match: 4. CDR1 SNHLY and CDR2 FYNNEI come from the germline V gene. Sequencing was carried out using peripheral blood. J is TRBJ1-2 and V is TRBV2, with 11 bases matching TRBD1. The receptor was isolated from a woman in her 70s with acute or convalescent COVID-19. This CDR3 is CASRGQGASGYTF. In DNA form, the CDR3 reads TGTGCCAGCAGAGGACAGGGGGCATCTGGCTACACCTTC.